This T cell receptor beta chain appears in the sequencing data of a study of cytomegalovirus exposure and HLA in healthy donors. Regarding the study as a whole: The majority of TCR sequences were rare, yet some public TCRs appeared in many donors.

Turning to this clone: As yet, its antigen is unknown.

Trimming cost V 4 bases and J 7 bases, with 15 bases left between them. This CDR3 region has 13 residues. From germline, CDR1 is SGHDT and CDR2 YYEEEE. Method: immunoSEQ multiplex PCR; TCRdb's copy keeps in-frame clones and lacks some. The table records over 150,000 clones, roughly nine tenths of them present only once. The receptor was isolated from a woman aged 25 to 39 in good health and CMV-seronegative. Sequenced material: PBMCs. The chain carries TRBV5-6 and TRBJ2-7; tentatively, D is TRBD1 or TRBD2 (5 bases each). The CDR3 region is CASSARDLWEQYF. The CDR3 DNA is TGTGCCAGCAGCGCCAGGGACCTCTGGGAGCAGTACTTC.